This T cell receptor (beta chain) appears in the sequencing data of a study of blood T cells in healthy people across ages. This clonotype was detected a few times. It was with a sample-barcoded 5' primer and a J-beta primer mix that a second PCR of roughly 7 to 11 cycles was run. Every molecule of cDNA carried a tag from a template-switch adaptor with 12 random nucleotides. One entry per CDR3 protein results from TCRdb running MiXCR on the 5' RACE reads. The sample holds roughly 1.4 million distinct CDR3 sequences, around 59% seen once. V lost 0 bases and J lost 4, with 9 bases in between. The CDR3 contains 14 residues. Germline CDR1 is MNHEY and CDR2 is SMNVEV (reference sequence).

The clonotype originates from a young man in good health. The rearrangement joins TRBV27 to TRBJ1-2; maybe TRBD1 (5 bases). Sequencing input: blood. The CDR3 DNA reads as TGTGCCAGCAGTTTATCGGGGGGAGCCTATGGCTACACCTTC. Translating it yields CASSLSGGAYGYTF.